This T cell receptor beta chain was identified during a study of regulatory T cells in long-lasting Graves disease. This clonotype was seen a handful of times. Its antigen remains unknown. To make TCR beta libraries, researchers used iRepertoire HTBI primers and Arm-PCR of CDR3 regions. Per the study methods: Gene usage covered some 66 TRBV and about 15 TRBJ segments. TCRdb itself ran the multiplex PCR reads through MiXCR, one entry per CDR3 protein. The V and J calls here are based on TCRdb, not the publication. Found here are a few hundred thousand distinct CDR3 sequences, 20% to 25% of them singletons; the top ten hold about a quarter. As for time point: persistent/refractory GD, antithyroid drugs over 5 years with positive TRAb. The TCR library was made from RNA extracted from PBMCs. The source of the patients was an endocrinology department in Xi'an, China. The length of the CDR3 is 15 residues. V was trimmed by 0 bases and J by 3 bases, leaving 14 bases between them. Germline CDR1 DFQATT, CDR2 SNEGSKA (reference sequence).

Study outcomes and limitations: TRBV28 was favored in persistent disease, as were TRBJ1-2 and TRBJ2-5.

The sequencing here drew on peripheral blood mononuclear cells (PBMCs), taken when the disease was refractory, from a patient treated with antithyroid drugs. The TCR was taken from a female donor with Graves disease. J is TRBJ2-5 and V is TRBV20-1; possible D gene TRBD2, 5 bases. CDR3 DNA: TGCAGTGCTAGAGATAATTCGAGACTAAAAGAGACCCAGTACTTC. This codes for CSARDNSRLKETQYF.